The clone carrying this T cell receptor beta chain was seen a handful of times. The TCR beta CDR3 regions underwent amplification using RNA transcripts as the source. The TCR CDR3 first-round RT-PCR relied on the HTBI primer set. TCRdb fed the multiplex PCR reads into MiXCR, producing one record per CDR3 protein. Here the sample spans about 530,000 distinct CDR3 sequences, under 20% being singletons. The data were taken from a study of T cells in Graves' hyperthyroidism and ophthalmopathy. The TCR originated in a woman between 18 and 30 years old with Graves' ophthalmopathy. The sequencing input was blood.

Written as DNA, the CDR3 is TGTGCCAGCAGCGTAGGACAGGGGCTTAGGGACACTGAAGCTTTCTTT. It yields the protein CASSVGQGLRDTEAFF. The chain carries TRBV9 and TRBJ1-1, with 8 nucleotides matching TRBD1. The V segment lost 0 bases and the J segment 3 bases; nucleotides outside the gene matches: 7. Germline V gene lookup returns CDR1 SGDLS and CDR2 YYNGEE. The length of the CDR3 is 16 residues.